The next 26 T cell receptor beta chains were all read from a single sample in a study of T-cell reconstitution after alpha-beta-depleted transplantation in children. The TCRbeta library incorporated unique molecular identifiers. TCRdb re-derived calls from the PCR reads in MiXCR, one entry per CDR3 protein. The repertoire consists of about a million distinct CDR3 sequences, with under 30% occurring once and the leading ten covering over 25%. The sequencing here drew on PBMCs, mostly from graft donor cells, taken 360 days after TCRalphabeta/CD19-depleted stem cell transplant. Receptor source: a boy younger than two who had a stem cell transplant for SCID, so the T cells may come from the graft donor.

V gene TRBV18 combines with J gene TRBJ2-1; D is ambiguous. The germline CDR1 and CDR2 sequences are KGHSH and LQKENI. The CDR3 spans 13 residues. V was clipped by 0 bases and J by 7 bases, with 7 bases between them. The CDR3 DNA is TGTGCCAGCTCACCACCGGGAAGGAATGAGCAGTTCTTC. Translated: CASSPPGRNEQFF.

This clonotype was observed a few times. The chain uses TRBV11-3 and TRBJ2-7; D ambiguous. Trimming cost V 7 bases and J 1 base, with 11 bases left between them. The length of the CDR3 is 13 residues. Germline loops: CDR1 SGHNT, CDR2 YENEEA. The CDR3 nucleotides are TGTGCCAGCATCCGGAGTAGGTCCTACGAGCAGTACTTC. Its protein is CASIRSRSYEQYF.

The DNA for the CDR3 is TGTGCCAGCAGTCGCCCAATGGGGGCCGCTAATGAAAAACTGTTTTTT. This gives the protein CASSRPMGAANEKLFF. The chain employs TRBV28 and TRBJ1-4, with a possible D match to TRBD1 (6 bases). Germline-derived CDR1 and CDR2 are MDHEN and SYDVKM. The ends were cut back, 5 bases at V and 3 bases at J, with 16 bases in the middle. The CDR3 consists of 16 residues.

V and J are TRBV5-1 and TRBJ2-3; D is unresolved. The germline gives CDR1 SGHRS, CDR2 YFSETQ. This CDR3 is built from 18 residues. Between the trimmed V and J ends, which lost 0 bases and 0 bases, there was a span of 17 bases. Written as DNA, the CDR3 is TGCGCCAGCAGCTTGGAAAATACCGCACTACCTAGCACAGATACGCAGTATTTT. This codes for CASSLENTALPSTDTQYF.

This clonotype appeared a few times. This sequence joins TRBV29-1 and TRBJ2-5; no clear D gene. The ends were cut back, 6 bases at V and 5 bases at J, with 10 bases in the middle. This CDR3 contains 11 residues. Germline-derived CDR1 and CDR2 are SQVTM and ANQGSEA. CDR3 DNA sequence: TGCAGCGTGGGCCTCCGGGAGACCCAGTACTTC. Translating gives CSVGLRETQYF.

The V and J genes are TRBV10-1 and TRBJ2-7; no reliable D call. The CDR3 totals 12 residues. Trimming removed 3 bases at V and 5 bases at J, with 8 bases between. Germline CDR1 reads WNHNN; CDR2 reads SYGVQD (reference sequence). CDR3 bases: TGCGCCAGCAGTGACGCAGGCCACGAGCAGTACTTC. It yields the protein CASSDAGHEQYF.

Only a few counts were recorded for this clonotype. The V call is TRBV5-1, the J call TRBJ2-7; D is unclear. V was trimmed by 0 bases and J by 5 bases, leaving 15 bases between them. The germline gives CDR1 SGHRS, CDR2 YFSETQ. The CDR3 runs to 15 residues. For the CDR3, the DNA is TGCGCCAGCAGCTTGGGGGTTCAGGTCGCCAACGAGCAGTACTTC. It specifies CASSLGVQVANEQYF.

The chain recombines TRBV9 with TRBJ2-5, with 9 bases identical to TRBD2. Germline values: CDR1 SGDLS, CDR2 YYNGEE. Trimming cost V 3 bases and J 1 base; bases outside gene matches: 10. The CDR3 consists of 17 residues. CDR3 sequence reads: CASSGGGAGGIQETQYF. DNA for the CDR3: TGTGCCAGCAGCGGGGGGGGAGCGGGGGGTATCCAAGAGACCCAGTACTTC.

This clonotype was detected a few times. This chain joins TRBV5-1 and TRBJ2-1; D remains unclear. Germline CDR1 SGHRS, CDR2 YFSETQ. V lost 7 bases and J 2 bases, leaving 16 bases between the germline ends. This CDR3 contains 15 residues. The CDR3 nucleotides read TGCGCCAGCCGTGGAAGAGAGCCAACCTACAATGAGCAGTTCTTC. Translating gives CASRGREPTYNEQFF.

This clonotype was counted ten times or more. CDR3 DNA: TGTGCCACCAGTGATCCAGCTAGCGGGGTAGGCAATGAGCAGTTCTTC. The encoded protein is CATSDPASGVGNEQFF. The V gene is TRBV24-1, the J gene TRBJ2-1; 9 positions match TRBD2. After removal of 3 bases from V and 6 bases from J, the junction contained 8 bases not matched to a gene. The CDR3 is made up of 16 amino acids. The germline V gene encodes CDR1 KGHDR and CDR2 SFDVKD.

This clonotype has only a few counts. The chain couples TRBV29-1 to TRBJ2-3, with 8 bases matching TRBD1. Germline V CDR1 and CDR2: SQVTM, ANQGSEA. This CDR3 contains 12 residues. V was pared by 5 bases and J by 5 bases, with 3 bases of the junction left unmatched. CDR3 sequence: CSVPRGQDTQYF. In nucleotides, the CDR3 is TGCAGCGTTCCCAGGGGGCAAGATACGCAGTATTTT.

The rearrangement uses TRBV29-1 and TRBJ2-7; no definite D call. The germline CDR1 and CDR2 sequences are SQVTM and ANQGSEA. V lost 4 bases and J lost 2, with 12 bases in between. This CDR3 region has 13 residues. CDR3 coding DNA: TGCAGCGTTGGCAAGCACAGAACCTACGAGCAGTACTTC. Protein product: CSVGKHRTYEQYF.

The chain has TRBV7-1 and TRBJ1-5; 7 nucleotides agree with TRBD1. TRBV7-1 is flagged as an ORF with uncertain function. The CDR3 length is 15 residues. V was pared by 1 base and J by 7 bases, with 7 bases of the junction left unmatched. In DNA form, the CDR3 reads TGTGCCAGCAGCTCAGGGACAGGCCGGGCCCAGCCCCAGCATTTT. It specifies CASSSGTGRAQPQHF.

As DNA, the CDR3 is TGTGCCAGCAGCGTAGGGCCAGCTAACTATGGCTACACCTTC. Its protein is CASSVGPANYGYTF. The chain carries TRBV9 and TRBJ1-2; D not certain. The CDR3 is made up of 14 amino acids. Germline assignment: CDR1 SGDLS and CDR2 YYNGEE. V lost 0 bases and J 0 bases, leaving 6 bases between the germline ends. The full variable domain, completed using reference TRBV9 and TRBJ1-2, is DSGVTQTPKHLITATGQRVTLRCSPRSGDLSVYWYQQSLDQGLQFLIQYYNGEERAKGNILERFSAQQFPDLHSELNLSSLELGDSALYFCASSVGPANYGYTFGSGTRLTVV.

This clonotype was counted between two and nine times. The V gene is TRBV20-1, the J gene TRBJ1-4; perhaps TRBD1 as D (5 bases). The CDR3 is 11 amino acids. Looked up from germline, CDR1 is DFQATT and CDR2 is SNEGSKA (reference sequence). The germline V and J ends were trimmed by 2 bases and 12 bases, with 10 bases remaining between them. Here the CDR3 reads CSARPGLELFF. The CDR3 DNA sequence: TGCAGTGCTAGACCGGGACTTGAACTGTTTTTT.

This clonotype has a handful of counts. The chain couples TRBV6-1 to TRBJ2-5; D perhaps matches TRBD2 (6 bases). The CDR3 consists of 13 residues. Germline-derived CDR1 and CDR2 are MNHNS and SASEGT. V shed 7 bases and J shed 2 bases, with 11 bases lying between them. This CDR3 is CASTAGRQETQYF. CDR3 in DNA: TGTGCCAGCACGGCGGGGAGACAAGAGACCCAGTACTTC.

This clonotype has just a few counts. The chain couples TRBV18 to TRBJ1-6; D is unclear. The V gene's germline CDR1 is KGHSH and CDR2 LQKENI. Trimming left V 2 bases short and J 10 bases short, with 9 bases between. This CDR3 region has 13 residues. CDR3 nucleotide sequence: TGTGCCAGCTCACCATCCGACGGGTCACCCCTCCACTTT. It is translated as CASSPSDGSPLHF. Complete variable domain (other parts from reference TRBV18 and TRBJ1-6): NAGVMQNPRHLVRRRGQEARLRCSPMKGHSHVYWYRQLPEEGLKFMVYLQKENIIDESGMPKERFSAEFPKEGPSILRIQQVVRGDSAAYFCASSPSDGSPLHFGNGTRLTVT.

CDR3 DNA sequence: TGTGCCAGCAGCCAGAGACCAACAGCGGACTCGAGCTCCTACAATGAGCAGTTCTTC. Protein product: CASSQRPTADSSSYNEQFF. The gene calls are TRBV4-2 and TRBJ2-1, with TRBD2 as a possible D gene (5 bases). Germline V gives CDR1 LGHNA, CDR2 YNFKEQ. V was trimmed by 3 bases and J by 0 bases, leaving 21 bases between them. The CDR3 runs to 19 residues.

This clonotype was seen at least ten times. The rearrangement uses TRBV12-3 or TRBV12-4 and TRBJ2-2; maybe TRBD2 (6 bases). With 5 bases removed from V and 3 bases from J, the gap between germline ends came to 10 bases. CDR3 length: 14 amino acids. CDR3: CASSLGGYTGELFF. In nucleotides, the CDR3 is TGTGCCAGCAGTCTGGGGGGTTACACCGGGGAGCTGTTTTTT.

This clonotype was recorded a few times. This chain uses TRBV9 with TRBJ2-5, with 7 bases fitting TRBD1. This CDR3 region has 15 residues. The trim removed 0 bases at V and 1 base at J, leaving 3 bases unmatched. CDR1 and CDR2 (germline): SGDLS, YYNGEE. The CDR3 sequence: CASSVEGTVQETQYF. The DNA for the CDR3 is TGTGCCAGCAGCGTAGAGGGGACAGTCCAAGAGACCCAGTACTTC.

This clonotype was seen a handful of times. The chain uses TRBV6-5 and TRBJ1-4; D remains unclear. The CDR3 is 18 amino acids. Deletions cut 0 bases from V and 4 bases from J, with 18 bases between. Germline CDR1 reads MNHEY; CDR2 reads SVGAGI. As DNA, the CDR3 is TGTGCCAGCAGTTACTCGAATGTTGGTGACGCCAATAATGAAAAACTGTTTTTT. As protein: CASSYSNVGDANNEKLFF.

The table lists this clonotype with a few counts. The chain uses TRBV7-8 and TRBJ2-3; 8 nucleotides agree with TRBD2. Unmatched junction bases numbered 9, after V lost 3 bases and J lost 1 base. CDR3 size: 17 residues. Looked up from germline, CDR1 is SGHVS and CDR2 is FQNEAQ. CDR3 coding DNA: TGTGCCAGCAGCTTTCATTCCGGGACTAGGGGCACAGATACGCAGTATTTT. Translated, it gives CASSFHSGTRGTDTQYF.

The rearrangement uses TRBV5-1 and TRBJ1-1; maybe TRBD1 (5 bases). Between the trimmed V and J ends, which lost 0 bases and 1 base, there was a span of 10 bases. Germline lookup yields CDR1 SGHRS and CDR2 YFSETQ. The CDR3 consists of 15 residues. CDR3 DNA sequence: TGCGCCAGCAGCTTGGTGTTCGGGGGGAACACTGAAGCTTTCTTT. The encoded protein is CASSLVFGGNTEAFF.

This chain joins TRBV24-1 and TRBJ2-3; D remains unclear. The CDR3 covers 11 residues. CDR1 and CDR2 from the germline V gene are KGHDR and SFDVKD. V was cut by 6 bases and J by 6 bases, with 6 bases left in between. CDR3 loop: CATSIMDTQYF. The DNA of the CDR3 is TGTGCCACCAGTATAATGGATACGCAGTATTTT.

This clonotype has only a few counts. The chain employs TRBV12-3 or TRBV12-4 and TRBJ2-5; no clear D gene. V gave up 3 bases and J gave up 3 bases, with 11 bases separating them. The CDR3 consists of 14 residues. The CDR3 nucleotides are TGTGCCAGCAGTTTGTCGTCCCGTGAAGAGACCCAGTACTTC. Translating it yields CASSLSSREETQYF.

This rearrangement joins TRBV11-2 to TRBJ2-3; 9 bases align to TRBD1. Trimming at V came to 7 bases and at J to 4 bases, leaving 12 bases not matched to a gene. The CDR3 spans 16 residues. Germline V gene sequence: CDR1 SGHAT, CDR2 FQNNGV. In DNA form, the CDR3 reads TGTGCCAGCAACCACCTCACAGGGGGCGCCCCAGATACGCAGTATTTT. It specifies CASNHLTGGAPDTQYF.